The clone carrying this TCR beta chain was detected many times. Antigen specificity is unknown. This sample was included in a study of CD8 T cells in ankylosing spondylitis. The CDR3 is 11 residues long. The germline CDR1 and CDR2 sequences are DFQATT and SNEGSKA (reference sequence). The study, taken as a whole, reports: Significantly higher representation of disease-linked clones was reported for matched ankylosing spondylitis synovial fluid. Typical of ankylosing spondylitis blood, it appeared, was a TCR beta motif of eight highly homologous variants. A number of the motif variants had already been described in reactive arthritis synovial fluid and blood.

TCRdb reprocessed the 5' RACE reads via MiXCR and lists one record per CDR3 protein. The sample consists of 300,000 to 350,000 distinct CDR3 sequences, around 10% of them appearing once. This chain links TRBV20-1 with TRBJ1-1, with TRBD1 matching 7 bases. The TCR was taken from a female donor with ankylosing spondylitis or in good health (not recorded which). Sequencing was carried out using blood, either unsorted or a sorted T cell fraction (not recorded which). In DNA form, the CDR3 reads TGCAGCGGGACAGTAGGGATTGAAGCTTTCTTT. Encoded protein: CSGTVGIEAFF.